A single sample gave rise to the 29 T cell receptor beta chains below, sequenced in a study of blood T cell repertoires in COVID-19. Sequenced by immunoSEQ multiplex PCR; TCRdb stores in-frame clones only, minus some. The table shows hundreds of thousands of clones, with 85% to 90% occurring only once. Source material: peripheral blood. All receptors come from a woman aged 40-49 years who had recovered from COVID-19.

The rearrangement uses TRBV3-1 (or the pseudogene TRBV3-2) and TRBJ1-1, with no clear D. The germline V and J ends were trimmed by 0 bases and 12 bases, with 17 bases remaining between them. Germline lookup yields CDR1 LGHDT and CDR2 YNNKEL (reference sequence). The CDR3 totals 14 residues. CDR3 region: CASSQEQWPSRPFF. CDR3 coding DNA: TGTGCCAGCAGCCAAGAGCAGTGGCCCTCGAGGCCTTTCTTT.

V is TRBV2 and J is TRBJ1-1; 7 bases fit TRBD1. Germline trimming cut 4 bases from V and 1 base from J; bases unmatched to any gene: 3. The CDR3 contains 14 residues. From germline, CDR1 is SNHLY and CDR2 FYNNEI. CDR3 protein: CASSAGQTNTEAFF. Written as DNA, the CDR3 is TGTGCCAGCAGTGCGGGACAGACGAACACTGAAGCTTTCTTT.

V is TRBV27 and J is TRBJ1-1; 9 positions match TRBD1. Germline V gives CDR1 MNHEY, CDR2 SMNVEV (reference sequence). V was pared by 7 bases and J by 7 bases, with 10 bases of the junction left unmatched. CDR3 size: 14 residues. CDR3 loop: CASNVQGALGEAFF. The CDR3 DNA reads as TGTGCCAGCAACGTACAGGGGGCGCTTGGTGAAGCTTTCTTT.

This clone was observed a handful of times. The CDR3 reads CASSPQGGRGAYNSPLHF. In DNA form, the CDR3 reads TGTGCCAGCAGCCCACAAGGGGGCCGCGGCGCCTATAATTCACCCCTCCACTTT. V usage is TRBV4-2 and J usage is TRBJ1-6, with 7 positions matching TRBD1. CDR3 length: 18 residues. Germline assignment: CDR1 LGHNA and CDR2 YNFKEQ. The J segment lost 2 bases and the V segment lost 4 bases, leaving 11 bases of the junction unmatched.

This clone was counted a single time. V is TRBV30 and J is TRBJ1-1; D unclear. CDR3 length: 13 amino acids. V was cut by 0 bases and J by 6 bases, with 11 bases left in between. Germline CDR1 reads GTSNPN; CDR2 reads SVGIG (reference sequence). The CDR3 nucleotides read TGTGCCTGGAGTGTAACATCGGGATCTGAAGCTTTCTTT. Protein sequence: CAWSVTSGSEAFF.

This clone has a single count. The chain carries TRBV5-1 and TRBJ2-7; 7 bases align to TRBD1. CDR3 length equals 14 residues. Looked up from germline, CDR1 is SGHRS and CDR2 is YFSETQ. V was clipped by 0 bases and J by 3 bases; unmatched bases: 3. The CDR3 nucleotides are TGCGCCAGCAGCTTGGAAGGGGGCGTCTACGAGCAGTACTTC. Residues: CASSLEGGVYEQYF. The full variable domain, with the rest looked up from reference TRBV5-1 and TRBJ2-7, is KAGVTQTPRYLIKTRGQQVTLSCSPISGHRSVSWYQQTPGQGLQFLFEYFSETQRNKGNFPGRFSGRQFSNSRSEMNVSTLELGDSALYLCASSLEGGVYEQYFGPGTRLTVT.

The J gene is TRBJ1-2, the V gene TRBV7-2; D is ambiguous. The CDR3 contains 12 residues. Germline V gives CDR1 SGHTA, CDR2 FQGNSA. V lost 4 bases, J lost 6 bases, and 9 bases lay in between. CDR3 nucleotides: TGTGCCAGCAGCTACGCAAGCCATGGCTACACCTTC. It yields the protein CASSYASHGYTF.

The chain carries TRBV28 and TRBJ1-2; D remains ambiguous. This CDR3 has 12 amino acids. Germline loops: CDR1 MDHEN, CDR2 SYDVKM. V was pared by 8 bases and J by 1 base, with 8 bases between. The CDR3 reads CASCRSNYGYTF. The CDR3 DNA is TGTGCCAGCTGTAGGAGTAACTATGGCTACACCTTC.

This sequence joins TRBV7-2 and TRBJ2-3, with D possibly matching TRBD1 (5 bases). The CDR3 is made up of 15 amino acids. V dropped 1 base and J dropped 6 bases, with 14 bases sitting between them. Germline V gene sequence: CDR1 SGHTA, CDR2 FQGNSA. The CDR3: CASSLEGSNRDTQYF. In nucleotides, the CDR3 is TGTGCCAGCAGCTTAGAGGGCTCCAACAGGGATACGCAGTATTTT.

The chain has TRBV18 and TRBJ2-7; possibly TRBD2 for D (6 bases). This CDR3 is 14 amino acids long. V shed 3 bases and J shed 2 bases, with 11 bases lying between them. Germline V gene data show CDR1 as KGHSH and CDR2 as LQKENI. CDR3 sequence: CASSPPGLPYEQYF. CDR3 sequence (DNA): TGTGCCAGCTCACCCCCGGGACTGCCCTACGAGCAGTACTTC.

The CDR3 coding sequence is TGTGCCTGGAACAGGGGGCCCGAAGCTAACTATGGCTACACCTTC. The encoded protein is CAWNRGPEANYGYTF. V and J are TRBV30 and TRBJ1-2; 9 bases align to TRBD1. Germline assignment: CDR1 GTSNPN and CDR2 SVGIG (reference sequence). J was trimmed by 0 bases and V by 4 bases; bases with no gene match: 6. CDR3 size: 15 residues.

This clone has only one observation. This sequence joins TRBV28 and TRBJ2-7, with TRBD1 matching 9 bases. CDR1 is MDHEN and CDR2 is SYDVKM in the germline V gene. Germline trimming cut 7 bases from V and 4 bases from J; bases unmatched to any gene: 14. The CDR3 extends over 16 amino acids. The CDR3 protein is CASIPTPGQGIYEQYF. As DNA, the CDR3 is TGTGCCAGCATACCGACACCGGGACAGGGAATATACGAGCAGTACTTC.

This chain connects TRBV5-8 to TRBJ2-7, with D maybe TRBD2 (6 bases). The CDR3 spans 15 residues. The V end lost 2 bases, the J end lost 6 bases, and 18 bases lay between the germline ends. The germline V gene encodes CDR1 SGHTS and CDR2 YDEGEE. CDR3 sequence: CASSLRDSIGGEQYF. The CDR3 nucleotides are TGTGCCAGCAGCTTACGGGACTCCATCGGCGGCGAGCAGTACTTC. The complete variable domain, with remaining parts taken from reference TRBV5-8 and TRBJ2-7, reads EAGVTQSPTHLIKTRGQQATLRCSPISGHTSVYWYQQALGLGLQFLLWYDEGEERNRGNFPPRFSGRQFPNYSSELNVNALELEDSALYLCASSLRDSIGGEQYFGPGTRLTVT.

The V gene is TRBV7-8, the J gene TRBJ1-5; D is uncertain. CDR1 and CDR2 from the germline V gene are SGHVS and FQNEAQ. Trimming took off 5 bases at V and 0 bases at J, with 20 bases between the two ends. CDR3 length: 18 residues. The DNA for the CDR3 is TGTGCCAGCAGCCCTCGAAAAGGAACAGAGCATAGCAATCAGCCCCAGCATTTT. Its protein is CASSPRKGTEHSNQPQHF.

The genes are TRBV13 and TRBJ1-1, with D possibly being TRBD1 (6 bases). This CDR3 comprises 14 residues. V was trimmed by 7 bases and J by 4 bases, leaving 16 bases between them. Looked up from germline, CDR1 is PRHDT and CDR2 is FYEKMQ (reference sequence). In DNA, the CDR3 is TGTGCCAGCAACAACGGGCAGGGGAGCACTGAAGCTTTCTTT. This translates into CASNNGQGSTEAFF. The full variable domain, completed using reference TRBV13 and TRBJ1-1, is AAGVIQSPRHLIKEKRETATLKCYPIPRHDTVYWYQQGPGQDPQFLISFYEKMQSDKGSIPDRFSAQQFSDYHSELNMSSLELGDSALYFCASNNGQGSTEAFFGQGTRLTVV.

In its sample, this clone was seen a few times. CDR3 amino acids: CASTGGNQPQHF. Written as DNA, the CDR3 is TGTGCCAGTACGGGGGGCAATCAGCCCCAGCATTTT. This chain connects TRBV19 to TRBJ1-5; a possible D gene is TRBD1 (5 bases). The length of the CDR3 is 12 residues. In germline, CDR1 is LNHDA, CDR2 SQIVND (reference sequence). V lost 7 bases and J 2 bases, leaving 6 bases between the germline ends.

This clone was detected once. The chain combines TRBV5-1 with TRBJ2-7; D possibly corresponds to TRBD2 (5 bases). CDR1 is SGHRS and CDR2 is YFSETQ in the germline V gene. There are 15 residues in the CDR3. V was trimmed by 4 bases and J by 0 bases, leaving 14 bases between them. CDR3 bases: TGCGCCAGCAGCGCCACGGGATTAACCTCCTACGAGCAGTACTTC. Its translation: CASSATGLTSYEQYF.

The chain carries TRBV6-2 or TRBV6-3 and TRBJ1-1; perhaps TRBD1 as D (5 bases). Germline V gene lookup returns CDR1 MNHEY and CDR2 SVGEGT. The CDR3 covers 16 residues. V was cut by 0 bases and J by 0 bases, with 11 bases left in between. The CDR3 region has the DNA TGTGCCAGCAGTTACTCTGGGGCCACTATGAACACTGAAGCTTTCTTT. This gives the protein CASSYSGATMNTEAFF.

The V call is TRBV9, the J call TRBJ1-1; the D is unclear. CDR1 SGDLS and CDR2 YYNGEE come from the germline V gene. With 10 bases removed from V and 1 base from J, the gap between germline ends came to 11 bases. The CDR3 covers 12 residues. CDR3 loop: CAVTNRNTEAFF. CDR3 bases: TGTGCCGTTACAAACAGGAACACTGAAGCTTTCTTT.

The chain joins TRBV6-5 to TRBJ1-2; D not resolved. V lost 2 bases to trimming and J lost 4 bases, with 8 bases between them. This CDR3 has 13 residues. Germline values: CDR1 MNHEY, CDR2 SVGAGI. The DNA of the CDR3 is TGTGCCAGCAGTTACCGTCTAGCCTATGGCTACACCTTC. Its translation: CASSYRLAYGYTF.

V is TRBV24-1 and J is TRBJ2-3, with D perhaps TRBD1 (7 bases). The V end was cut by 8 bases, the J end by 1 base, with 12 bases between. The CDR3 covers 14 residues. The germline V gene encodes CDR1 KGHDR and CDR2 SFDVKD. In nucleotides, the CDR3 is TGTGCCACCAAAGGCAGGGGGGGCACAGATACGCAGTATTTT. Translated: CATKGRGGTDTQYF.

The V call is TRBV7-8, the J call TRBJ2-5; weak D call: TRBD2 (5 bases). The germline V and J ends were trimmed by 5 bases and 5 bases, with 15 bases remaining between them. Germline CDR1 and CDR2: SGHVS and FQNEAQ. This CDR3 spans 14 amino acids. The CDR3 DNA reads TGTGCCAGCAGCCCGGGTATTTGGAGGGAGACCCAGTACTTC. The encoded protein is CASSPGIWRETQYF. The full variable domain, rest sourced from reference TRBV7-8 and TRBJ2-5, is GAGVSQSPRYKVAKRGQDVALRCDPISGHVSLFWYQQALGQGPEFLTYFQNEAQLDKSGLPSDRFFAERPEGSVSTLKIQRTQQEDSAVYLCASSPGIWRETQYFGPGTRLLVL.

The V gene is TRBV11-2, the J gene TRBJ2-5; D is unresolved. The V gene's germline CDR1 is SGHAT and CDR2 FQNNGV. The length of the CDR3 is 12 residues. Deletions cut 5 bases from V and 7 bases from J, with 11 bases between. The CDR3 coding sequence is TGTGCCAGCAGCCTTCTCCCGGGGACCCAGTACTTC. Translation gives CASSLLPGTQYF.

The chain carries TRBV4-1 and TRBJ1-4; perhaps TRBD1 as D (5 bases). The CDR3 contains 16 residues. Trimming pared 0 bases from V and 4 bases from J, leaving 12 bases between. Germline-derived CDR1 and CDR2 are MGHRA and YSYEKL. CDR3 DNA sequence: TGCGCCAGCAGCCAAGATCTCAGGGCGTTTAATGAAAAACTGTTTTTT. The encoded protein is CASSQDLRAFNEKLFF.

This chain uses TRBV11-2 with TRBJ2-3, with TRBD1 identical over 7 bases. The CDR3 has 13 residues. CDR1 is SGHAT, CDR2 FQNNGV, per germline. The junction had 8 bases not matched to a gene; V was cut back by 5 bases and J by 9 bases. For the CDR3, the DNA is TGTGCCAGCAGCCTGTCACAGGGGACAACGCAGTATTTT. It encodes CASSLSQGTTQYF. The complete variable domain, with remaining parts taken from reference TRBV11-2 and TRBJ2-3, reads EAGVAQSPRYKIIEKRQSVAFWCNPISGHATLYWYQQILGQGPKLLIQFQNNGVVDDSQLPKDRFSAERLKGVDSTLKIQPAKLEDSAVYLCASSLSQGTTQYFGPGTRLTVL.

The rearrangement links TRBV9 to TRBJ1-3; no clear D gene. This CDR3 region has 17 residues. Germline CDR1 SGDLS, CDR2 YYNGEE. Trimming pared 0 bases from V and 0 bases from J, leaving 13 bases between. In DNA form, the CDR3 reads TGTGCCAGCAGCGTAGGTCGAGATACCTTCTCTGGAAACACCATATATTTT. Translation gives CASSVGRDTFSGNTIYF.

This chain joins TRBV7-2 and TRBJ1-2, with 12 bases aligning to TRBD1. The V segment lost 5 bases and the J segment 7 bases; nucleotides outside the gene matches: 8. CDR1 and CDR2 from the germline V gene are SGHTA and FQGNSA. CDR3 length: 15 amino acids. CDR3: CASSREGQGAGGYTF. For the CDR3, the DNA is TGTGCCAGCAGCCGTGAGGGACAGGGGGCTGGTGGCTACACCTTC.

The chain is built from TRBV27 and TRBJ2-1, with TRBD2 matching over 12 bases. J was trimmed by 5 bases and V by 5 bases; bases with no gene match: 7. Germline V lookup: CDR1 MNHEY, CDR2 SMNVEV (reference sequence). The CDR3 spans 16 residues. The CDR3 spells CASSPRLAGANNEQFF. The CDR3 DNA follows: TGTGCCAGCAGTCCACGACTAGCGGGGGCCAACAATGAGCAGTTCTTC.

This clone was observed once. The DNA of the CDR3 is TGTGCCAGCAGCGTCACGGGGACAGCTAGCTCTGGGGCCAACGTCCTGACTTTC. This sequence encodes CASSVTGTASSGANVLTF. This chain uses TRBV9 with TRBJ2-6; 7 bases align to TRBD1. The junction had 8 bases not matched to a gene; V was cut back by 2 bases and J by 0 bases. There are 18 residues in the CDR3. Germline assignment: CDR1 SGDLS and CDR2 YYNGEE.